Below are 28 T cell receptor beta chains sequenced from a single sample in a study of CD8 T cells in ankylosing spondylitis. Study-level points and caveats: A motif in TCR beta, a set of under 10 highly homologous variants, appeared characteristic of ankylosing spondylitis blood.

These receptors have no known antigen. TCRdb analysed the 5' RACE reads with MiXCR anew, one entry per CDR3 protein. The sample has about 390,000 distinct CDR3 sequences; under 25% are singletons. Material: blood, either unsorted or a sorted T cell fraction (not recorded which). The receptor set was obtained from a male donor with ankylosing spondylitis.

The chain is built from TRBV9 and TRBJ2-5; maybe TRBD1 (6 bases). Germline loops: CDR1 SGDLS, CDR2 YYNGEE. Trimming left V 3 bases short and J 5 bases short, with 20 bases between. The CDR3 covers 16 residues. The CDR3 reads CASSARAGERGETQYF. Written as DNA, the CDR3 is TGTGCCAGCAGCGCACGGGCAGGAGAGAGGGGGGAGACCCAGTACTTC.

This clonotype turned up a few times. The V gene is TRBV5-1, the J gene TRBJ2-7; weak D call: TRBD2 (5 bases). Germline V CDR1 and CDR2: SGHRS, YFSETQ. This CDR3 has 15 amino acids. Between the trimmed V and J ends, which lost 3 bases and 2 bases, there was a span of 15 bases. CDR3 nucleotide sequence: TGCGCCAGCAGCTCCTCGGGGTCTGAGGCCTACGAGCAGTACTTC. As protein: CASSSSGSEAYEQYF.

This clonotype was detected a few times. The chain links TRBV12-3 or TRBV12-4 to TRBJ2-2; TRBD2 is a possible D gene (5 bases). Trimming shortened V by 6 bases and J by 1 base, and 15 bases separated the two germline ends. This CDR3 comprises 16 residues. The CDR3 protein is CASSPYRDKNTGELFF. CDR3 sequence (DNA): TGTGCCAGCAGCCCCTACCGGGATAAGAACACCGGGGAGCTGTTTTTT.

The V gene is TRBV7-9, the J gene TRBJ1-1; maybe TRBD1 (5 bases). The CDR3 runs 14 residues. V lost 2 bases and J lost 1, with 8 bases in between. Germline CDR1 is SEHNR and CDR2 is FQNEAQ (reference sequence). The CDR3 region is CASSLIGGNTEAFF. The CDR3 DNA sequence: TGTGCCAGCAGCTTAATCGGGGGGAACACTGAAGCTTTCTTT.

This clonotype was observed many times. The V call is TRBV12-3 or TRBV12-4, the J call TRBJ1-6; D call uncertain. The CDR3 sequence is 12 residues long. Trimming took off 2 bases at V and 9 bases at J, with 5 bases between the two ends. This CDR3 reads CASSLYGSPLHF. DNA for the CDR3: TGTGCCAGCAGTTTATACGGTTCACCCCTCCACTTT.

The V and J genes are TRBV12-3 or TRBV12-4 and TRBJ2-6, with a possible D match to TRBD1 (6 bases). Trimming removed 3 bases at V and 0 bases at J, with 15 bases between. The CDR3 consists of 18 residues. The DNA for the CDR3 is TGTGCCAGCAGTTTTAATCAGGGGCTGATCTCTGGGGCCAACGTCCTGACTTTC. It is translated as CASSFNQGLISGANVLTF.

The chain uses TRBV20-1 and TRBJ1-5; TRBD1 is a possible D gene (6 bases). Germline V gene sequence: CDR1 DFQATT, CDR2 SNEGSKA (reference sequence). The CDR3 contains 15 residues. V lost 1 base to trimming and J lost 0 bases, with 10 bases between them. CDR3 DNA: TGCAGTGCTAGAGGACGAGGGGGTAGCAATCAGCCCCAGCATTTT. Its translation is CSARGRGGSNQPQHF.

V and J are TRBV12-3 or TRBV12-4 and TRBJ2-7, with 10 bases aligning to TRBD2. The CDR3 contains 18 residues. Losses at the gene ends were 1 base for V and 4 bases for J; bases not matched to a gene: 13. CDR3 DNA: TGTGCCAGCAGTTTAGACGGAGGGAGCGGGAGGGTTCGATACGAGCAGTACTTC. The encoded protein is CASSLDGGSGRVRYEQYF.

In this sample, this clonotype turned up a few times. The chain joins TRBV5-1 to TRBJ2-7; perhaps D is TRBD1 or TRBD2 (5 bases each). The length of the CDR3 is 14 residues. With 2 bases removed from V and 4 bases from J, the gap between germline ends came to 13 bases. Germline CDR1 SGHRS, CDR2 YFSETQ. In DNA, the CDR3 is TGCGCCAGCAGCTTCGGGACGCCTCAATACGAGCAGTACTTC. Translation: CASSFGTPQYEQYF.

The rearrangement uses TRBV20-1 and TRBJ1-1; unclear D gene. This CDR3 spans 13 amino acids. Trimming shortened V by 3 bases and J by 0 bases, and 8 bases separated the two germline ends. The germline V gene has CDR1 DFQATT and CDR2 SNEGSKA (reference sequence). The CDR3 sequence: CSASSSMNTEAFF. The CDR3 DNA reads TGCAGTGCTAGTTCCAGCATGAACACTGAAGCTTTCTTT.

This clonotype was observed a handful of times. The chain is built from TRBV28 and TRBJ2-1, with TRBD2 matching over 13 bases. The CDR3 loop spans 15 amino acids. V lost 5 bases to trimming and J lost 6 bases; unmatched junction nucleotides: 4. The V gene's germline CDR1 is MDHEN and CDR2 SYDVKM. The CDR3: CASSRGTSGTNEQFF. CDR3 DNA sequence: TGTGCCAGCAGTAGAGGGACTAGCGGGACCAATGAGCAGTTCTTC.

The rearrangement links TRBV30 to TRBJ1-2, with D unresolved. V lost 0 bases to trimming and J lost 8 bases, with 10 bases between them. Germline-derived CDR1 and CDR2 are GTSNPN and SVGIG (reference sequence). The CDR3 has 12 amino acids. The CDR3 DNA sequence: TGTGCCTGGAGTGTAAACGCAGACGGCTACACCTTC. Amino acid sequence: CAWSVNADGYTF. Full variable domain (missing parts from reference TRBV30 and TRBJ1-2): SQTIHQWPATLVQPVGSPLSLECTVEGTSNPNLYWYRQAAGRGLQLLFYSVGIGQISSEVPQNLSASRPQDRQFILSSKKLLLSDSGFYLCAWSVNADGYTFGSGTRLTVV.

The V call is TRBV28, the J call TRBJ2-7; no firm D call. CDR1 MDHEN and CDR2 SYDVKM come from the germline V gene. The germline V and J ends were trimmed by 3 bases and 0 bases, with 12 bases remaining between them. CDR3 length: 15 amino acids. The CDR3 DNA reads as TGTGCCAGCAGTTTGTCTCAGGCGATCTCCTACGAGCAGTACTTC. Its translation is CASSLSQAISYEQYF.

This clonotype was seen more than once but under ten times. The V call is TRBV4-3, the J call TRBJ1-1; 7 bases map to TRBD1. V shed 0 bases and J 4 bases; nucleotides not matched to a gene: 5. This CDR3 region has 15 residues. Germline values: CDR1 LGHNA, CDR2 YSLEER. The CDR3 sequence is CASSQDLGTATEAFF. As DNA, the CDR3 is TGCGCCAGCAGCCAAGATTTGGGGACAGCCACTGAAGCTTTCTTT.

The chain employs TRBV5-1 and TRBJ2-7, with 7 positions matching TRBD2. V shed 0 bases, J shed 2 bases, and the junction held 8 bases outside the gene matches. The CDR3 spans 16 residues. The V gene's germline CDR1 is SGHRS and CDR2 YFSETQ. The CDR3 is CASSLAAGENTYEQYF. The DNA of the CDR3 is TGCGCCAGCAGCTTGGCCGCGGGAGAAAACACCTACGAGCAGTACTTC.

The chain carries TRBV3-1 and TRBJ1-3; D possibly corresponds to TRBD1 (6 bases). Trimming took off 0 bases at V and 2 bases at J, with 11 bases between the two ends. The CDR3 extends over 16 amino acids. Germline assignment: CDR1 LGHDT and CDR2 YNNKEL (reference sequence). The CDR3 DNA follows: TGTGCCAGCAGCCAAGAAGGGGGGCCACCTGGAAACACCATATATTTT. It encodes CASSQEGGPPGNTIYF.

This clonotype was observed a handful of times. CDR3 amino acids: CATNRGGSTGRMNTEAFF. The CDR3 DNA reads TGTGCCACCAACCGTGGGGGGTCGACAGGGCGCATGAACACTGAAGCTTTCTTT. The V and J genes are TRBV19 and TRBJ1-1; 7 nucleotides align to TRBD1. Trimming at V came to 10 bases and at J to 0 bases, leaving 20 bases not matched to a gene. This CDR3 is built from 18 residues. Germline V gene lookup returns CDR1 LNHDA and CDR2 SQIVND (reference sequence).

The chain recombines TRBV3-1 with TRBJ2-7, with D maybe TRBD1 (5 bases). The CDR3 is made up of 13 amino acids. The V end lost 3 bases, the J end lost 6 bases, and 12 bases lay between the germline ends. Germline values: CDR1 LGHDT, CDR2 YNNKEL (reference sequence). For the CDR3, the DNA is TGTGCCAGCAGCCAGGACACGGGCCCCGAGCAGTACTTC. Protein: CASSQDTGPEQYF.

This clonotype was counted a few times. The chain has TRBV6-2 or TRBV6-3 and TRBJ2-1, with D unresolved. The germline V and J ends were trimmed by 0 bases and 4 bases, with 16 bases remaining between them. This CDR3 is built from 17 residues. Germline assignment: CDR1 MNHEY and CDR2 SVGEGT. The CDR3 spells CASSYSDGRDPYNEQFF. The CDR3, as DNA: TGTGCCAGCAGTTACTCCGACGGCAGAGATCCTTACAATGAGCAGTTCTTC.

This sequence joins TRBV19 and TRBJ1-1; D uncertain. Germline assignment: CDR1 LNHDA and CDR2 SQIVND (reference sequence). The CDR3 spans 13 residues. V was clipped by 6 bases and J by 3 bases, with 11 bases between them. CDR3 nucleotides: TGTGCCAGTAGCCAGCAGGATGACACTGAAGCTTTCTTT. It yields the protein CASSQQDDTEAFF.

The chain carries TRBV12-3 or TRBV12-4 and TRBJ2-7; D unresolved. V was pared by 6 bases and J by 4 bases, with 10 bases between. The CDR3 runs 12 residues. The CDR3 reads CASSLHPYEQYF. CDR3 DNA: TGTGCCAGCAGCCTACATCCTTACGAGCAGTACTTC.

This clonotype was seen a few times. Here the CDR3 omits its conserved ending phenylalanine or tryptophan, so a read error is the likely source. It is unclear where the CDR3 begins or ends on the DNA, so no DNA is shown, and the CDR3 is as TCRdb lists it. The CDR3 spells CASSQDRRQATAL. The V and J genes are TRBV14 and TRBJ1-2. CDR1 and CDR2 from the germline V gene are SGHDN and FVKESK. The CDR3 contains 13 residues when both ends are counted.

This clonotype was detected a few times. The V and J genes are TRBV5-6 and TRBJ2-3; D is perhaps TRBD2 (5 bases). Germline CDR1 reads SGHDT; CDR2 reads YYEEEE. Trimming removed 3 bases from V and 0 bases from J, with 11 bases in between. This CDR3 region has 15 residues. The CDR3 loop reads CASSWAGPSTDTQYF. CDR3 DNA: TGTGCCAGCAGCTGGGCGGGCCCGAGCACAGATACGCAGTATTTT.

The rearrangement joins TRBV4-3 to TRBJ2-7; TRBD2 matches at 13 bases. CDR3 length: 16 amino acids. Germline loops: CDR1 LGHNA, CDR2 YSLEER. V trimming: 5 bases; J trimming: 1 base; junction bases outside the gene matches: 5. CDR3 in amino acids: CASSSLAGGPSYEQYF. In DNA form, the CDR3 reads TGCGCCAGCAGCTCACTAGCGGGAGGGCCGTCCTACGAGCAGTACTTC.

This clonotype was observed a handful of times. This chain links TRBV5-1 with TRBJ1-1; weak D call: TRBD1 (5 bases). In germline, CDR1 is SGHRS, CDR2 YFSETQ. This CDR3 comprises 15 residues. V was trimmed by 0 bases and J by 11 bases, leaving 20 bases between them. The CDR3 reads CASSLVVGQGATAFF. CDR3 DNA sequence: TGCGCCAGCAGCTTGGTTGTTGGTCAGGGAGCTACGGCTTTCTTT.

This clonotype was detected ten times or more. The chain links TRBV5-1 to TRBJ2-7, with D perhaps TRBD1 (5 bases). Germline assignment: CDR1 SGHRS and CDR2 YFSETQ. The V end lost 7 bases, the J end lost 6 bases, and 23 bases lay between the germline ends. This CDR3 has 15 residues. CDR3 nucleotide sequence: TGCGCCAGCGGTCTGACAGCCGGAAATACGGCCGAGCAGTACTTC. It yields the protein CASGLTAGNTAEQYF.

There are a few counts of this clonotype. The DNA for the CDR3 is TGCAGTGCTTCCGAGGGTTCCAGAAGCTATGGCTACACCTTC. Its protein is CSASEGSRSYGYTF. The rearrangement uses TRBV20-1 and TRBJ1-2; D is uncertain. CDR3 length equals 14 residues. Germline V gene sequence: CDR1 DFQATT, CDR2 SNEGSKA (reference sequence). V gave up 5 bases and J gave up 4 bases, with 17 bases separating them.

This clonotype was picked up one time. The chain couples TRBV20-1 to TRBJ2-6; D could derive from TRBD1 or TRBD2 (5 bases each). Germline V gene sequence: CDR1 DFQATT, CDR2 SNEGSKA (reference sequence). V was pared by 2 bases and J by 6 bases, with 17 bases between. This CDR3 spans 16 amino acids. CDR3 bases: TGCAGTGCTAGACCTCCCGGGGCTGCTGTGGCCAACGTCCTGACTTTC. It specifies CSARPPGAAVANVLTF.